The entry below describes one T cell receptor (beta chain). The method was immunoSEQ multiplex PCR; TCRdb's version includes in-frame clones alone and lacks a portion of them. The repertoire holds fewer than 35,000 clones, 90% seen once, with over 9.5% in the top ten. The record originates from a study of blood T cell repertoires in COVID-19. At the level of the study: PBMCs, B-cell-depleted T cells, or T cells provided the cDNA or gDNA that made up the material.

The CDR3 covers 14 residues. Germline loops: CDR1 LNHDA, CDR2 SQIVND (reference sequence). Trimming pared 5 bases from V and 6 bases from J, leaving 16 bases between. The gene calls are TRBV19 and TRBJ1-1; no clear D. Sequences were obtained from peripheral blood. The origin of this receptor is a human donor in a cohort sampled during active COVID-19. The CDR3 DNA follows: TGTGCCAGTAGTCCTCCGGTCCCGGGATCTGAAGCTTTCTTT. Translation gives CASSPPVPGSEAFF.